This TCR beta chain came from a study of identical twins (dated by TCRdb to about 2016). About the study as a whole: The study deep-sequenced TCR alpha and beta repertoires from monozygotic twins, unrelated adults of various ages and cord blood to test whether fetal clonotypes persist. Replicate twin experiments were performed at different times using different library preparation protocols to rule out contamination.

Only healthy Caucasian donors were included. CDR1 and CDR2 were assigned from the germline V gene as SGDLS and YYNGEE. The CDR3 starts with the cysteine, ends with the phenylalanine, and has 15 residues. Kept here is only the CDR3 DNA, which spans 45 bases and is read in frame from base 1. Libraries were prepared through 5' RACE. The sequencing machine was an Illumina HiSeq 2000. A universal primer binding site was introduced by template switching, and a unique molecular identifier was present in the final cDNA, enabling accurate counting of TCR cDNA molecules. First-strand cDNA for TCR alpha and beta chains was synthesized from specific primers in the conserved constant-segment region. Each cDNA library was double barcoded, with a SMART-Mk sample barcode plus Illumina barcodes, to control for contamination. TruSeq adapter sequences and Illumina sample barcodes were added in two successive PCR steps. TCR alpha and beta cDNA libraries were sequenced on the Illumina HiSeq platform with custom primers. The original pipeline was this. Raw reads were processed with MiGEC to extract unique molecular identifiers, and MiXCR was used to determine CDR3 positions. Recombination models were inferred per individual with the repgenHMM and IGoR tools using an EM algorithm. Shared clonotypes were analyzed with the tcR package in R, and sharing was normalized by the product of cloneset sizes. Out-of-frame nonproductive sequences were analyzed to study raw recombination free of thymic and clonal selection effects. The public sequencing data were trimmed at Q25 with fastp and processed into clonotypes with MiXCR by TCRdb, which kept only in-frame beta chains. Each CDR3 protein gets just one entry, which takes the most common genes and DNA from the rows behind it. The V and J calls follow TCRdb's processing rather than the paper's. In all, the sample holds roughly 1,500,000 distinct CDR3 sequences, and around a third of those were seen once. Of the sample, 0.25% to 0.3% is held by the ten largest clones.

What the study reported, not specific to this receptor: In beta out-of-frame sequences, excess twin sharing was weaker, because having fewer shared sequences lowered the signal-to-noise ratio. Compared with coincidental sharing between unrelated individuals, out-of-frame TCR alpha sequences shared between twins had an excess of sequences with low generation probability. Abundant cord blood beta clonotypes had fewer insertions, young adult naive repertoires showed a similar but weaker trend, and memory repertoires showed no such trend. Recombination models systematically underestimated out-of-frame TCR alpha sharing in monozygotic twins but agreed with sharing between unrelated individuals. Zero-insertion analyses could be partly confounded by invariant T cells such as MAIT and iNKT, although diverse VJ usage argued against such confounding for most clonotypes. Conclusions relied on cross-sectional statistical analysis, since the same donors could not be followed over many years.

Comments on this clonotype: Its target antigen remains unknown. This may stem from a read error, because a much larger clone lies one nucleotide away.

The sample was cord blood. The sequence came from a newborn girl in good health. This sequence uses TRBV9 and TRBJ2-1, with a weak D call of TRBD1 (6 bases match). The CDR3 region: CASSVVTGPYNERFF. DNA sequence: TGTGCCAGCAGCGTAGTCACAGGGCCCTACAATGAGCGGTTCTTC. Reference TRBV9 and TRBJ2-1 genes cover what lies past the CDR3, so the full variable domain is DSGVTQTPKHLITATGQRVTLRCSPRSGDLSVYWYQQSLDQGLQFLIQYYNGEERAKGNILERFSAQQFPDLHSELNLSSLELGDSALYFCASSVVTGPYNERFFGPGTRLTVL.